The clone carrying this T cell receptor beta chain was observed a handful of times. What it recognizes is unknown. Other DNA sequences from this sample encode an identical CDR3 as well. Produced via immunoSEQ multiplex PCR; TCRdb's table is partial and in-frame only. The sample includes 60,000 to 95,000 clones, 83% seen only once; the top ten take more than 35%. The data belong to a study of cytotoxic CD8 clonotypes in ibrutinib-treated CLL. Overall study: Partial response was seen in about 24 patients and complete response in 2; after median 68 months, approximately 15 stayed remitted, around 12 progressed.

Study conclusions and caveats: In sustained-remission versus progressing patients, sampling times differed. Public clonotypes, found uncommonly, either contracted or stayed stable on treatment.

Germline CDR1 and CDR2: MNHNY and SVGAGI (reference sequence). Trimming shortened V by 5 bases and J by 2 bases, and 4 bases separated the two germline ends. The CDR3 runs to 11 residues. The TCR comes from a human donor with chronic lymphocytic leukemia. This rearrangement joins TRBV6-6 to TRBJ2-7; D is uncertain. Sequencing used PBMCs, obtained after 24 months of ibrutinib treatment. CDR3 coding DNA: TGTGCCAGCAGTACCACCTACGAGCAGTACTTC. Translating it yields CASSTTYEQYF.